The T cell receptor beta chain under discussion was sequenced for a study of T cell changes during pregnancy in multiple sclerosis. TCRdb keeps only in-frame clones here, not all; method: immunoSEQ multiplex PCR. The sample records 50,000 to 65,000 clones, approximately 91% being singletons. Germline lookup yields CDR1 MNHEY and CDR2 SVGAGI. V trimming: 0 bases; J trimming: 6 bases; junction bases outside the gene matches: 6. This CDR3 comprises 15 residues. The gene calls are TRBV6-5 and TRBJ2-7, with 9 bases aligning to TRBD1. This TCR was sampled from a female donor with multiple sclerosis, enrolled in a pregnancy study. Specimen: CD4+ T cells from peripheral blood mononuclear cells, collected in the third trimester of pregnancy. The CDR3 nucleotides are TGTGCCAGCAGTTACTCAATGAGACAGGGGGGCGAGCAGTACTTC. This gives the protein CASSYSMRQGGEQYF.